These 17 T cell receptor beta chains were sequenced from one sample in a study of Graves' ophthalmopathy and Graves' hyperthyroidism. Amplifying from RNA transcripts, the study obtained TCR beta CDR3 regions. A first-round RT-PCR used HTBI primers, followed by a second-round multiplex PCR. TCRdb reprocessed the multiplex PCR reads via MiXCR and lists one record per CDR3 protein. This table has about 740,000 distinct CDR3 sequences, roughly 40% appearing once. The sample comprised peripheral blood. These receptors all stem from an adult man with Graves' ophthalmopathy.

This clonotype has a count of ten or more. The CDR3 DNA reads as TGTGCCAGCAGGCGGGACAGGTCGGCGGATTCACCCCTCCACTTT. Amino acid sequence: CASRRDRSADSPLHF. V usage is TRBV9 and J usage is TRBJ1-6, with 8 bases matching TRBD1. This CDR3 contains 15 residues. Germline loops: CDR1 SGDLS, CDR2 YYNGEE. V lost 5 bases, J lost 8 bases, and 9 bases stayed unmatched.

In its sample, this clonotype was seen a few times. The chain employs TRBV6-5 and TRBJ2-5, with 10 bases matching TRBD1. The J segment lost 5 bases and the V segment lost 6 bases, leaving 6 bases of the junction unmatched. CDR1 and CDR2 (germline): MNHEY, SVGAGI. CDR3 length: 14 amino acids. The CDR3 region has the DNA TGTGCCAGCAGCTGGGACAGGGGACGGGAGACCCAGTACTTC. Its protein is CASSWDRGRETQYF.

A note on this clonotype: This clone may be a read error of a much larger clone one base away. This sequence joins TRBV12-3 or TRBV12-4 and TRBJ1-2; D is unresolved. This CDR3 is built from 12 residues. CDR3 DNA sequence: TGTGCCAGCAGTCCCCTAGGGAGTGGCGACACCTTC. Amino acids: CASSPLGSGDTF.

This clonotype was recorded many times. The junction differs from germline at one of its ends, possibly a read error. The chain combines TRBV7-2 with TRBJ1-1, with D possibly being TRBD1 (5 bases). The germline CDR1 and CDR2 sequences are SGHTA and FQGNSA. The CDR3 has 15 amino acids. In nucleotides, the CDR3 is TGTGCCAGCAGTTTAGGGGCAGGCATGAACACTGAAGCTTTCTTT. This codes for CASSLGAGMNTEAFF. Full variable domain (rest looked up from reference TRBV7-2 and TRBJ1-1): GAGVSQSPSNKVTEKGKDVELRCDPISGHTALYWYRQSLGQGLEFLIYFQGNSAPDKSGLPSDRFSAERTGGSVSTLTIQRTQQEDSAVYLCASSLGAGMNTEAFFGQGTRLTVV.

This clonotype was seen only a few times. The rearrangement joins TRBV9 to TRBJ1-2; 8 positions match TRBD1. J lost 1 base, V lost 4 bases, and 9 bases had no gene match. This CDR3 has 16 amino acids. Per the germline V gene, CDR1 is SGDLS and CDR2 is YYNGEE. The CDR3 loop is CASSKGTGDLNYGYTF. The CDR3 DNA follows: TGTGCCAGCAGCAAAGGGACAGGTGACCTTAACTATGGCTACACCTTC. The entire variable domain, with the rest obtained from reference TRBV9 and TRBJ1-2, is as follows: DSGVTQTPKHLITATGQRVTLRCSPRSGDLSVYWYQQSLDQGLQFLIQYYNGEERAKGNILERFSAQQFPDLHSELNLSSLELGDSALYFCASSKGTGDLNYGYTFGSGTRLTVV.

With respect to this clonotype: Here the CDR3 omits its conserved ending phenylalanine or tryptophan, so a read error is the likely source. This chain uses TRBV4-2 with TRBJ1-1; D not resolved. V was pared by 5 bases and J by 3 bases, with 16 bases between. The V gene's germline CDR1 is LGHNA and CDR2 YNFKEQ. This CDR3 comprises 15 residues. In DNA, the CDR3 is TGTGCCAGCAGCACCCGGACTGGTGGGGACACTGAAGCTTTCCTT. This translates into CASSTRTGGDTEAFL.

In the case of this clonotype: Given a much more abundant clone one base away, this may be a read error. The chain carries TRBV2 and TRBJ2-5; unclear D gene. The V gene lost 6 bases and the J gene lost 6 bases, with 11 bases spanning the gap. Per germline, CDR1 SNHLY and CDR2 FYNNEI. The CDR3 consists of 12 residues. Here the CDR3 DNA reads TGTGCCAGCAGGGACCGGTTAAAGACCCAGTACTTC. Its translation: CASRDRLKTQYF.

The chain is built from TRBV2 and TRBJ1-2; no clear D. The CDR3 consists of 13 residues. Germline values: CDR1 SNHLY, CDR2 FYNNEI. With 0 bases removed from V and 6 bases from J, the gap between germline ends came to 8 bases. CDR3: CASSEAPWDGYTF. The CDR3 DNA is TGTGCCAGCAGTGAAGCGCCGTGGGATGGCTACACCTTC.

Concerning this clonotype: A read error may explain this, as a much larger clone is one base away. The chain has TRBV14 and TRBJ1-4; D remains unclear. Trimming took 3 bases from V and 8 from J, leaving 7 bases between them. In germline, CDR1 is SGHDN, CDR2 FVKESK. The CDR3 runs to 12 residues. The CDR3, as DNA: TGTGCCAGCAGCCAGGGGTTGGAAAAACTGTTTTTT. It is translated as CASSQGLEKLFF. Full variable domain (rest looked up from reference TRBV14 and TRBJ1-4): EAGVTQFPSHSVIEKGQTVTLRCDPISGHDNLYWYRRVMGKEIKFLLHFVKESKQDESGMPNNRFLAERTGGTYSTLKVQPAELEDSGVYFCASSQGLEKLFFGSGTQLSVL.

The V and J genes are TRBV20-1 and TRBJ1-1; D is perhaps TRBD1 (5 bases). From germline, CDR1 is DFQATT and CDR2 SNEGSKA (reference sequence). Trimming left V 3 bases short and J 5 bases short, with 13 bases between. This CDR3 has 13 residues. The CDR3 loop reads CSARGLRRTEAFF. DNA for the CDR3: TGCAGTGCTAGGGGACTCCGGCGGACTGAAGCTTTCTTT.

J is TRBJ1-6 and V is TRBV7-9; D might be TRBD1 (5 bases). The CDR3 is made up of 16 amino acids. V gave up 5 bases and J gave up 4 bases, with 15 bases separating them. Germline V gene lookup returns CDR1 SEHNR and CDR2 FQNEAQ (reference sequence). The CDR3 DNA follows: TGTGCCAGCAGCCCCAGTGGGGGGAATTATAATTCACCCCTCCACTTT. Translating gives CASSPSGGNYNSPLHF.

The CDR3 nucleotides are TGTGCCAGCAGTGAAGATGGACGGGAGGCCACCGGGGAGCTGTTTTTT. Protein sequence: CASSEDGREATGELFF. This chain connects TRBV25-1 to TRBJ2-2, with TRBD2 matching 7 bases. V lost 2 bases, J lost 4 bases, and 7 bases stayed unmatched. CDR3 size: 16 residues. From germline, CDR1 is MGHDK and CDR2 SYGVNS.

This clonotype appeared many times. The CDR3 is CATSVSRDSETQYF. DNA of the CDR3: TGTGCCACCAGTGTGAGCAGGGATTCGGAGACCCAGTACTTC. V and J are TRBV24-1 and TRBJ2-5, with a tentative D call TRBD1 (5 bases). Trimming left V 5 bases short and J 5 bases short, with 14 bases between. Looked up from germline, CDR1 is KGHDR and CDR2 is SFDVKD. The CDR3 is 14 residues long.

As for this clonotype: A clone one base away is much larger, so this may be a read error. The gene calls are TRBV7-9 and TRBJ2-6; 10 positions agree with TRBD2. This CDR3 region has 19 residues. Per the germline V gene, CDR1 is SEHNR and CDR2 is FQNEAQ (reference sequence). CDR3 residues: CASSSPWLAGVSGANVLSF. CDR3 nucleotides: TGTGCCAGCAGCTCCCCGTGGCTAGCGGGAGTCTCTGGGGCCAACGTCCTGAGTTTC.

The CDR3 nucleotides read TGTGCCAGCAGTAGTAGCGGGACGAACACCGGGGAGCTGTTTTTT. It yields the protein CASSSSGTNTGELFF. The J gene is TRBJ2-2, the V gene TRBV2; TRBD2 matches 8 bases. The CDR3 is 15 amino acids. The germline V gene has CDR1 SNHLY and CDR2 FYNNEI. V dropped 5 bases and J dropped 0; count of bases not matched to a gene: 2. The variable domain in full, with the rest retrieved from reference TRBV2 and TRBJ2-2, is EPEVTQTPSHQVTQMGQEVILRCVPISNHLYFYWYRQILGQKVEFLVSFYNNEISEKSEIFDDQFSVERPDGSNFTLKIRSTKLEDSAMYFCASSSSGTNTGELFFGEGSRLTVL.

This clonotype showed up many times. The chain is built from TRBV4-3 and TRBJ2-7, with D tentatively TRBD1 or TRBD2 (5 bases each). V was cut by 1 base and J by 0 bases, with 10 bases left in between. There are 15 residues in the CDR3. Germline V gives CDR1 LGHNA, CDR2 YSLEER. CDR3 protein: CASSQGRDGSYEQYF. The CDR3 DNA reads TGCGCCAGCAGCCAAGGCCGGGACGGCTCCTACGAGCAGTACTTC.

This clonotype was counted at least ten times. V and J are TRBV29-1 and TRBJ2-6; TRBD1 matches at 8 bases. In germline, CDR1 is SQVTM, CDR2 ANQGSEA. The CDR3 has 16 residues. Trimming took 7 bases from V and 0 from J; bases not matched to a gene: 8. The CDR3 loop reads CSAGTGVNSGANVLTF. The CDR3 coding sequence is TGCAGCGCCGGGACAGGCGTGAACTCTGGGGCCAACGTCCTGACTTTC.